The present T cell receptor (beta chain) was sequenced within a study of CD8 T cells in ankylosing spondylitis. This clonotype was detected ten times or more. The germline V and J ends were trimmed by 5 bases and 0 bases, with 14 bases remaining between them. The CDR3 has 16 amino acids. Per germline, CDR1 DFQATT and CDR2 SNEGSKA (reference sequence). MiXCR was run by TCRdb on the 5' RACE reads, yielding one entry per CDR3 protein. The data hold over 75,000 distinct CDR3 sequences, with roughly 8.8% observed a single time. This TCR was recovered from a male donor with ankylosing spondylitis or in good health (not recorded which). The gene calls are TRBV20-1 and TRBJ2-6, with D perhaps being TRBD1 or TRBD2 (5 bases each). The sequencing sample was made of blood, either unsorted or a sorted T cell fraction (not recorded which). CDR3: CSASGTKNSGANVLTF. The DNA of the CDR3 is TGCAGTGCTTCTGGGACGAAGAACTCTGGGGCCAACGTCCTGACTTTC.